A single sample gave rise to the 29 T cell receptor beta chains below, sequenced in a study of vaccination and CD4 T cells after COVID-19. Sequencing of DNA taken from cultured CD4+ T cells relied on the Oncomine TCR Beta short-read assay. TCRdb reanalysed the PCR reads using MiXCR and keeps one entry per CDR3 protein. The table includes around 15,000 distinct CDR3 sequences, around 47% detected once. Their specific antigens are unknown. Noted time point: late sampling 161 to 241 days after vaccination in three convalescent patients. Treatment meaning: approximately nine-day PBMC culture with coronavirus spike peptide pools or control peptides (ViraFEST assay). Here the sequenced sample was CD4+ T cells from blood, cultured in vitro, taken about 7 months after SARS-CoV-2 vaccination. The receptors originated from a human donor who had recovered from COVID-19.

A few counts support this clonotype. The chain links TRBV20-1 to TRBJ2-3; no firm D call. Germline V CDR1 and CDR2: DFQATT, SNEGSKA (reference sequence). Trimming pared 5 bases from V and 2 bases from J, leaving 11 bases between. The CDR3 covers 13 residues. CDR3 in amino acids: CSARAALTDTQYF. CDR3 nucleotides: TGCAGTGCTCGTGCCGCGCTCACAGATACGCAGTATTTT.

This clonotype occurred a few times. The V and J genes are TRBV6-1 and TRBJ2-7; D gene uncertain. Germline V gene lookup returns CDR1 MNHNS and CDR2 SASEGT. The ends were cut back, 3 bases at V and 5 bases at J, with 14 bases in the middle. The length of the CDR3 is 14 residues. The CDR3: CASSDRRPRNEQYF. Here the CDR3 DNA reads TGTGCCAGCAGTGATCGGCGCCCTAGAAACGAGCAGTACTTC.

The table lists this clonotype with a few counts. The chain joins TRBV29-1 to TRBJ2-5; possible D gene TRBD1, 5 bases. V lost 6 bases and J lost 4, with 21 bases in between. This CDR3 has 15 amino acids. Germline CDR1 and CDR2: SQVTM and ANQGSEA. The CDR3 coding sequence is TGCAGCGTCGTACGGTGGACAAGCCTCGGAGAGACCCAGTACTTC. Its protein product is CSVVRWTSLGETQYF.

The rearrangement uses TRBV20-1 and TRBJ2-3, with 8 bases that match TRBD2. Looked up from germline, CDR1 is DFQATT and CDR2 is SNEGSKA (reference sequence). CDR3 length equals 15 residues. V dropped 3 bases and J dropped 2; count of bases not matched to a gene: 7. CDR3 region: CSASSPRGATDTQYF. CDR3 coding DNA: TGCAGTGCTAGTTCTCCGCGGGGGGCCACAGATACGCAGTATTTT.

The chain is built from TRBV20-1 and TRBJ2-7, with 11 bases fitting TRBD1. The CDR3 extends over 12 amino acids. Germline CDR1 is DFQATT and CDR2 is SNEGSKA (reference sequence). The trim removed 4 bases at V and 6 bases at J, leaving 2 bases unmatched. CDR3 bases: TGCAGTGCTATGGACAGGGGGCGCGAGCAGTACTTC. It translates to CSAMDRGREQYF.

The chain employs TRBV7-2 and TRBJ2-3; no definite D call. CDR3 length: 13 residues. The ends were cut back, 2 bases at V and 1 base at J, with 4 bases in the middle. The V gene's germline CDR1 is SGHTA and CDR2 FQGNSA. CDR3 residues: CASSLKGTDTQYF. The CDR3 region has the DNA TGTGCCAGCAGCTTAAAGGGCACAGATACGCAGTATTTT.

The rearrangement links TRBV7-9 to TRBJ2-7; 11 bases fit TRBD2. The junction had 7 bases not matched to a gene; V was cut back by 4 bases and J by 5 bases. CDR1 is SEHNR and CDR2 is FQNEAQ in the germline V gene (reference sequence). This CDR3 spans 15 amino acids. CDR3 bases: TGTGCCAGCAGCTCACTAGCGGGAGAAGGGAACGAGCAGTACTTC. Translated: CASSSLAGEGNEQYF. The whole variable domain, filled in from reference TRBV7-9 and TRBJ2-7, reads DTGVSQNPRHKITKRGQNVTFRCDPISEHNRLYWYRQTLGQGPEFLTYFQNEAQLEKSRLLSDRFSAERPKGSFSTLEIQRTEQGDSAMYLCASSSLAGEGNEQYFGPGTRLTVT.

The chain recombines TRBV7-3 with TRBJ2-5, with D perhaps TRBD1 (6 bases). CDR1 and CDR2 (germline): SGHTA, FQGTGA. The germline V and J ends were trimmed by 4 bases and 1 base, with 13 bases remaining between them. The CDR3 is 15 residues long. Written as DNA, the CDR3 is TGTGCCAGCAGCTCCTCAGGGGCTGTCCAAGAGACCCAGTACTTC. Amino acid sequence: CASSSSGAVQETQYF.

Written as DNA, the CDR3 is TGTGCCAGCACATTGACTCGGTCCCTGACACCCCTCCACTTT. This codes for CASTLTRSLTPLHF. The chain couples TRBV6-2 or TRBV6-3 to TRBJ1-6; D is undetermined. V lost 7 bases and J 11 bases, leaving 18 bases between the germline ends. CDR3 length equals 14 residues. Looked up from germline, CDR1 is MNHEY and CDR2 is SVGEGT.

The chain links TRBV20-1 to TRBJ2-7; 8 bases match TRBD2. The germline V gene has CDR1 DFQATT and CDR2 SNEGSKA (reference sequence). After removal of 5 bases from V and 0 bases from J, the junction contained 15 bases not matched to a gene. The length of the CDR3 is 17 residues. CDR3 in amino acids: CSASGPMTSDSSYEQYF. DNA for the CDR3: TGCAGTGCTTCTGGCCCAATGACTAGCGATAGCTCCTACGAGCAGTACTTC.

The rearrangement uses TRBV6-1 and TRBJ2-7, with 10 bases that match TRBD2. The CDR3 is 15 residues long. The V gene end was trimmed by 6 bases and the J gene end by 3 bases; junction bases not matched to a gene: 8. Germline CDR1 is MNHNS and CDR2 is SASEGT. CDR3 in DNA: TGTGCCAGCAGGCGTTCTAGCGGGAGTGACTACGAGCAGTACTTC. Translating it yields CASRRSSGSDYEQYF.

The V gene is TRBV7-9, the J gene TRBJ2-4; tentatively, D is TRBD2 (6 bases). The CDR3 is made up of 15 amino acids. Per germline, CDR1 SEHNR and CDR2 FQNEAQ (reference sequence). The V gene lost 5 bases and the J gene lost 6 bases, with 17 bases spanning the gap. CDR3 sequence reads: CASSPPGGMGNIQYF. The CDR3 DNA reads TGTGCCAGCAGCCCCCCTGGGGGGATGGGAAACATTCAGTACTTC.

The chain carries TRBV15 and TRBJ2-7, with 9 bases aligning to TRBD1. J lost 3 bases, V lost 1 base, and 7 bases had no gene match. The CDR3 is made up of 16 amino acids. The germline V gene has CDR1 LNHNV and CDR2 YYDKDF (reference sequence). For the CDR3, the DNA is TGTGCCACCAGCAGAGTTGGAGGGACAGGGATCTACGAGCAGTACTTC. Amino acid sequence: CATSRVGGTGIYEQYF.

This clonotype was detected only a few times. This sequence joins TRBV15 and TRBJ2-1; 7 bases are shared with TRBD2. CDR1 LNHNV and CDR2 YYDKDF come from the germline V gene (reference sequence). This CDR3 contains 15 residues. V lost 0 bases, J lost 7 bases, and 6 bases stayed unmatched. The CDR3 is CATSRDRDSGNEQFF. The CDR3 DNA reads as TGTGCCACCAGCAGAGATCGGGATAGCGGGAATGAGCAGTTCTTC.

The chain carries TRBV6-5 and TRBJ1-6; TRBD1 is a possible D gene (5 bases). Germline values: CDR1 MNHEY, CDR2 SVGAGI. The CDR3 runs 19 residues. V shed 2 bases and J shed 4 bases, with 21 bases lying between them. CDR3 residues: CASSYAAISGTEYNSPLHF. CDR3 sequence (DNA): TGTGCCAGCAGTTACGCGGCCATCTCCGGGACCGAGTATAATTCACCCCTCCACTTT.

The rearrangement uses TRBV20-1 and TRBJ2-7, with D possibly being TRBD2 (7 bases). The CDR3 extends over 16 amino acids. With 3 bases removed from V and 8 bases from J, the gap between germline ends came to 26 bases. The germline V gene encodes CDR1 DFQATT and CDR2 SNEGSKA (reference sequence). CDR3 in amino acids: CSASQWGGGHPIQQYF. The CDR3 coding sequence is TGCAGTGCTAGTCAATGGGGCGGGGGACACCCAATCCAGCAGTACTTC.

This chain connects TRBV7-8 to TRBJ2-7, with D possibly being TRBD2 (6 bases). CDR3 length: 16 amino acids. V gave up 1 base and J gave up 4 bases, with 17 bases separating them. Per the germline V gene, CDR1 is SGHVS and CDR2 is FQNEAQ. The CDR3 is CASSLDLPGTGYEQYF. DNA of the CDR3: TGTGCCAGCAGCTTAGACCTTCCGGGGACTGGGTACGAGCAGTACTTC.

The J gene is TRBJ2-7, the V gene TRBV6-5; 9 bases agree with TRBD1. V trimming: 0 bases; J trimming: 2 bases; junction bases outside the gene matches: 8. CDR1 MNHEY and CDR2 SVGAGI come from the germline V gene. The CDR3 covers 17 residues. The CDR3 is CASSYSSIRTGAYEQYF. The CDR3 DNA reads TGTGCCAGCAGTTACTCGAGTATAAGGACAGGGGCCTACGAGCAGTACTTC.

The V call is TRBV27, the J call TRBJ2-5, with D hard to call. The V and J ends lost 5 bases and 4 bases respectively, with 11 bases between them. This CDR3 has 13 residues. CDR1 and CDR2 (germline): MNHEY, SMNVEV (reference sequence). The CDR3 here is CASSLRIGETQYF. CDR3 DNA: TGTGCCAGCAGTCTTCGAATAGGAGAGACCCAGTACTTC.

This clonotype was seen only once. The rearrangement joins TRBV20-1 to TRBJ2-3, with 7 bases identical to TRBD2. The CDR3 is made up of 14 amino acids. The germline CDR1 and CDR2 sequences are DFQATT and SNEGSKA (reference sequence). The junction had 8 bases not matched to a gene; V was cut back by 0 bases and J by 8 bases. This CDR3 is CSARDPAGLGTQYF. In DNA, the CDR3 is TGCAGTGCTAGAGATCCAGCGGGGCTAGGTACGCAGTATTTT.

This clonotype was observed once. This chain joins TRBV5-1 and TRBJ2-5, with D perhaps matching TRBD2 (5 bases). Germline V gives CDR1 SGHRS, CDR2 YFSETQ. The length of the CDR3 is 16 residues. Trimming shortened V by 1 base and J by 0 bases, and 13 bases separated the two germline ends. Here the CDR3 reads CASSLYSGTHQETQYF. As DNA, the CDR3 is TGCGCCAGCAGCTTGTACTCGGGAACCCACCAAGAGACCCAGTACTTC.

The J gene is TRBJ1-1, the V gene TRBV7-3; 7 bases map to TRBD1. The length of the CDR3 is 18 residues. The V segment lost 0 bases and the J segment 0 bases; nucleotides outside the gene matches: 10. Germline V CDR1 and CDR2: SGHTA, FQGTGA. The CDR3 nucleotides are TGTGCCAGCAGCTTAACGGGGCCGGGACAGAGTATGAACACTGAAGCTTTCTTT. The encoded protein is CASSLTGPGQSMNTEAFF.

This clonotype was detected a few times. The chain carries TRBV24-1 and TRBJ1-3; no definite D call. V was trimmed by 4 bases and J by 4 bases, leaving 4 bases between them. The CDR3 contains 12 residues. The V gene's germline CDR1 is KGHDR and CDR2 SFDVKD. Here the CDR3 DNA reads TGTGCCACCAGTGACCCCGGAAACACCATATATTTT. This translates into CATSDPGNTIYF.

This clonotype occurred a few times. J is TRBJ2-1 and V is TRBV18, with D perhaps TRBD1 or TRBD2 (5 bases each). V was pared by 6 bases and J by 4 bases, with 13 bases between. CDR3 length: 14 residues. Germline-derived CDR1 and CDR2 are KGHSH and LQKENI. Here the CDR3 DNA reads TGTGCCAGCTCCGACGGATGGGGGTACAATGAGCAGTTCTTC. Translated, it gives CASSDGWGYNEQFF.

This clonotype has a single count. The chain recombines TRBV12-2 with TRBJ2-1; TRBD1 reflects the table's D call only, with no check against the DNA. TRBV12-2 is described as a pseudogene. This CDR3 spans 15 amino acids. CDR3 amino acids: CASSPGQAPYNEQFF. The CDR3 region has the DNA TGTGCCAGCAGCCCGGGACAGGCTCCCTACAATGAGCAGTTCTTC.

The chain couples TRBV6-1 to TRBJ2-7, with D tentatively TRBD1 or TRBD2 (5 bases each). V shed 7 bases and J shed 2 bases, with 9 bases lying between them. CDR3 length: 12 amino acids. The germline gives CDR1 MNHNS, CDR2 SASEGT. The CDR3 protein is CASNTGPYEQYF. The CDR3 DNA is TGTGCCAGCAATACGGGGCCCTACGAGCAGTACTTC.

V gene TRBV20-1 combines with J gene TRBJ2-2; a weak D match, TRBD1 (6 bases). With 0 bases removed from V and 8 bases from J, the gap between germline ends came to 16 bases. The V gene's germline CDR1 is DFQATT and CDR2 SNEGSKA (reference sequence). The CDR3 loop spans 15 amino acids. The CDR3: CSARDYSPDRGELFF. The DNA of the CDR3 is TGCAGTGCTAGAGATTACTCCCCAGACAGGGGGGAGCTGTTTTTT.

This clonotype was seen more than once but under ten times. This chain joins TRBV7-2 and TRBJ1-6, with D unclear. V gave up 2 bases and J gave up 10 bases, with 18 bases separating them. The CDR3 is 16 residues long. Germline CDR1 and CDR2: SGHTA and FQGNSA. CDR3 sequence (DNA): TGTGCCAGCAGCTTATTGAGTCCAGGACTTCAGTCACCCCTCCACTTT. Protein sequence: CASSLLSPGLQSPLHF.

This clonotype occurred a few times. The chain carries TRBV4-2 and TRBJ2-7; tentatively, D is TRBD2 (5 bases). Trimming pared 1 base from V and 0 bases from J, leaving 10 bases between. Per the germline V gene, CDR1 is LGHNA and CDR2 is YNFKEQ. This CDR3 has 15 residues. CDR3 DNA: TGTGCCAGCAGCCAAGGTGGGGAGATCTCCTACGAGCAGTACTTC. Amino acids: CASSQGGEISYEQYF.